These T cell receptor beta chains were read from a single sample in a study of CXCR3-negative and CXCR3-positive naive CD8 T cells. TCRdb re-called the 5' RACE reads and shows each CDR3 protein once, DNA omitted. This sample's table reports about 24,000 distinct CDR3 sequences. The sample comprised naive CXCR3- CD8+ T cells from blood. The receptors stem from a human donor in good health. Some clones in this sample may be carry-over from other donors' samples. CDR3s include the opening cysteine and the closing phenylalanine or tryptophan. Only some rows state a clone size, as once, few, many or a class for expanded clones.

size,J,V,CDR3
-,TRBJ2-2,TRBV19,CASSIPGELFF
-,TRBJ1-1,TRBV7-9,CASSRPGRMNNEAFF
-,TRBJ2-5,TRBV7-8,CASSLGLGAETQYF
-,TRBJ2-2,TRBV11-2,CASSPMDFSGELFF
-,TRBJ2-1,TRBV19,CASSRSGVYNEQFF
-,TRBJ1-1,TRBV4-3,CASSQDEVGGTGLNTEAFF
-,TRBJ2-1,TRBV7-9,CASSGTSGGPSSYNEQFF
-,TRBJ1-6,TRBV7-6,CASSQTGGVPLHF
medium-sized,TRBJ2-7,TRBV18,CASSPPGVEQYF
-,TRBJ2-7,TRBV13,CASSLVHHEQYF
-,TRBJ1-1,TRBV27,CASLSTGGTEAFF
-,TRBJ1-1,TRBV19,CASSISRASTEAFF
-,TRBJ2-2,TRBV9,CASSDPMSQGTGMSGELFF
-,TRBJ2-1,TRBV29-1,CSVETPGNYYNEQFF
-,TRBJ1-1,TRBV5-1,CASSSWDRLNTEAFF
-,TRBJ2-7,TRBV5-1,CASSLDVEQYF
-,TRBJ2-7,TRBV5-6,CASSFGSDYEQYF
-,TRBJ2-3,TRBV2,CASKKTGGTDTQYF
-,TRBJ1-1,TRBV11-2,CASSLVTNTEAFF
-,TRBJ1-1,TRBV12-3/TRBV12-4,CASVPPANTEAFF
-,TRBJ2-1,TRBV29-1,CSVEQSAGGSDEQFF
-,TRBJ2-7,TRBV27,CASSLDSTYEQYF
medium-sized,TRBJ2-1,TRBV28,CASSLHRSTEQFF
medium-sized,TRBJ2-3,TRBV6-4,CASSERGGASDTQYF
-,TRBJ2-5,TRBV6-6,CASFSRAQGGRAGETQYF
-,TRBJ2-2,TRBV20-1,CSARALAASGELFF
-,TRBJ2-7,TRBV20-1,CSASESNQPEQYF
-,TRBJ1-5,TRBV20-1,CSATTRKYSNQPQHF
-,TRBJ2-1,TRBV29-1,CSVEEIDRTYNEQFF
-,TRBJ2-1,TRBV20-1,CSANDRIYNEQFF
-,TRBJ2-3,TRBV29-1,CSVENPGLSTDTQYF
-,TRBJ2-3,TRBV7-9,CASSLLAGETDTQYF
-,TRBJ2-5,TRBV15,CATSSGGSQETQYF
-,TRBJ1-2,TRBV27,CASKAGANYGYTF
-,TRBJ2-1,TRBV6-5,CASSYNTNEQFF
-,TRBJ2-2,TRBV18,CASSPLDRVDTGELFF
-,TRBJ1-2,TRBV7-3,CASSPGTGVSNYGYTF